One and the same sample provided the 13 T cell receptor beta chains below, sequenced in a study of T cell responses to AZD1222 COVID-19 vaccine. The method was immunoSEQ multiplex PCR; TCRdb's version includes in-frame clones alone and lacks a portion of them. The sample has over 100,000 clones; approximately 90% are singletons. The sample here was peripheral blood, taken on day 0 of AZD1222 vaccination. These receptors all stem from an adult in good health.

The CDR3 DNA reads TGTGCCAGCAGTCCGGGGGGTACAACTAATGAAAAACTGTTTTTT. This translates into CASSPGGTTNEKLFF. This chain joins TRBV27 and TRBJ1-4; TRBD1 might be the D (5 bases). This CDR3 spans 15 amino acids. Trimming stripped 5 bases from V and 0 bases from J, with 10 bases between. Germline assignment: CDR1 MNHEY and CDR2 SMNVEV (reference sequence). Full variable domain (remainder filled in from reference TRBV27 and TRBJ1-4): EAQVTQNPRYLITVTGKKLTVTCSQNMNHEYMSWYRQDPGLGLRQIYYSMNVEVTDKGDVPEGYKVSRKEKRNFPLILESPSPNQTSLYFCASSPGGTTNEKLFFGSGTQLSVL.

The genes are TRBV19 and TRBJ1-1; D gene ambiguous. Germline CDR1 reads LNHDA; CDR2 reads SQIVND (reference sequence). V lost 7 bases, J lost 1 base, and 10 bases lay in between. This CDR3 is 13 amino acids long. The CDR3 region is CASTDRWNTEAFF. The DNA for the CDR3 is TGTGCCAGTACCGATCGGTGGAACACTGAAGCTTTCTTT.

J is TRBJ1-2 and V is TRBV6-4, with a weak D call TRBD1 (5 bases). The germline V and J ends were trimmed by 8 bases and 8 bases, with 21 bases remaining between them. The CDR3 consists of 14 residues. Looked up from germline, CDR1 is MRHNA and CDR2 is SNTAGT. Here the CDR3 reads CASGGLSSSQGYTF. The CDR3 DNA is TGTGCCAGCGGGGGACTATCTTCTTCTCAGGGCTACACCTTC.

This clone was detected only once. V gene TRBV10-3 combines with J gene TRBJ1-1; no clear D. Trimming removed 0 bases from V and 0 bases from J, with 14 bases in between. The CDR3 loop spans 17 amino acids. The germline gives CDR1 ENHRY, CDR2 SYGVKD. CDR3 bases: TGTGCCATCAGTGAGTCGAGGCAGGCCAGCATGAACACTGAAGCTTTCTTT. It translates to CAISESRQASMNTEAFF.

The rearrangement uses TRBV5-1 and TRBJ2-2; D gene ambiguous. This CDR3 comprises 13 residues. Germline values: CDR1 SGHRS, CDR2 YFSETQ. Trimming took 5 bases from V and 4 from J, leaving 9 bases between them. The CDR3 DNA reads TGCGCCAGCAGTTGGACGGCCACCGGGGAGCTGTTTTTT. Translating it yields CASSWTATGELFF.

The chain couples TRBV4-3 to TRBJ2-2; unclear D gene. The germline V and J ends were trimmed by 7 bases and 6 bases, with 9 bases remaining between them. This CDR3 is built from 12 residues. Germline CDR1 and CDR2: LGHNA and YSLEER. The DNA for the CDR3 is TGCGCCAGCATTGGCTGGGCCGGGGAGCTGTTTTTT. Amino acids: CASIGWAGELFF.

V and J are TRBV5-1 and TRBJ1-2; D remains ambiguous. The CDR3 runs 15 residues. Germline CDR1 is SGHRS and CDR2 is YFSETQ. Trimming left V 0 bases short and J 0 bases short, with 9 bases between. CDR3 amino acids: CASSLEPGANYGYTF. The CDR3 bases are TGCGCCAGCAGCTTGGAGCCAGGTGCTAACTATGGCTACACCTTC.

The chain has TRBV5-8 and TRBJ1-6; weak D call: TRBD1 (5 bases). V dropped 4 bases and J dropped 8 bases, with 16 bases sitting between them. CDR3 length equals 15 residues. Germline CDR1 is SGHTS and CDR2 is YDEGEE. In DNA form, the CDR3 reads TGTGCCAGCAGCCGCTCAGGGTACGTGGATTCACCCCTCCACTTT. Translated: CASSRSGYVDSPLHF.

This chain's CDR3 is CASNRAQDQPQHF. The CDR3 nucleotides are TGTGCCAGCAACCGGGCCCAAGATCAGCCCCAGCATTTT. J is TRBJ1-5 and V is TRBV7-9; D is uncertain. This CDR3 is built from 13 residues. Germline CDR1 reads SEHNR; CDR2 reads FQNEAQ (reference sequence). The V gene lost 7 bases and the J gene lost 5 bases, with 12 bases spanning the gap.

This clone was found once. The rearrangement joins TRBV11-2 to TRBJ2-5; 10 nucleotides match TRBD2. The CDR3 spans 17 residues. The germline CDR1 and CDR2 sequences are SGHAT and FQNNGV. J lost 1 base, V lost 5 bases, and 10 bases had no gene match. The CDR3: CASSRLQRGGRQETQYF. The CDR3 DNA reads TGTGCCAGCAGCCGACTCCAGCGGGGGGGCCGCCAAGAGACCCAGTACTTC.

The chain joins TRBV19 to TRBJ1-4; D uncertain. Trimming shortened V by 6 bases and J by 0 bases, and 11 bases separated the two germline ends. CDR1 LNHDA and CDR2 SQIVND come from the germline V gene (reference sequence). CDR3 length: 15 residues. The CDR3, as DNA: TGTGCCAGTAGGAGGGCACTCGCAACTAATGAAAAACTGTTTTTT. Translated: CASRRALATNEKLFF.

V usage is TRBV11-3 and J usage is TRBJ2-1; possible D gene TRBD2, 7 bases. Germline values: CDR1 SGHNT, CDR2 YENEEA. The CDR3 is made up of 15 amino acids. Trimming stripped 4 bases from V and 0 bases from J, with 10 bases between. CDR3: CASSWGGHSYNEQFF. The CDR3 DNA follows: TGTGCCAGCAGCTGGGGGGGCCACTCCTACAATGAGCAGTTCTTC.

The CDR3 region is CASSPSGTGELFF. The DNA for the CDR3 is TGTGCCAGCTCACCTAGCGGCACCGGGGAGCTGTTTTTT. The rearrangement uses TRBV18 and TRBJ2-2; D perhaps matches TRBD2 (6 bases). Trimming pared 3 bases from V and 4 bases from J, leaving 6 bases between. The CDR3 contains 13 residues. Germline V gene data show CDR1 as KGHSH and CDR2 as LQKENI.